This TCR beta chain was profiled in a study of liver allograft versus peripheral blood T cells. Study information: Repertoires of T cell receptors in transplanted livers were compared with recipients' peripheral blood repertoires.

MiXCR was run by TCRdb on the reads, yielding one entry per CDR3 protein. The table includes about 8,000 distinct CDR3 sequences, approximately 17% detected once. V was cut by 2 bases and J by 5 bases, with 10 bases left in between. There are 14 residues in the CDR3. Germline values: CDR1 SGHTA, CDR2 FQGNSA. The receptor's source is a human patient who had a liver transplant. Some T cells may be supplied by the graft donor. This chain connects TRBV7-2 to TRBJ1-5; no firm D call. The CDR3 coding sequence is TGTGCCAGCAGCTTAAGGGCATACGATCAGCCCCAGCATTTT. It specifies CASSLRAYDQPQHF. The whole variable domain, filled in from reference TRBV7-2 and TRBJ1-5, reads GAGVSQSPSNKVTEKGKDVELRCDPISGHTALYWYRQSLGQGLEFLIYFQGNSAPDKSGLPSDRFSAERTGGSVSTLTIQRTQQEDSAVYLCASSLRAYDQPQHFGDGTRLSIL.